The clone carrying this T cell receptor (beta chain) appeared once. Its antigen is currently unknown. V was shortened by 5 bases and J by 5 bases, with 12 bases between the two germline ends. The CDR3 contains 13 residues. CDR1 is GTSNPN, CDR2 SVGIG, per germline (reference sequence). The source of the sample is a study of T cell responses to AZD1222 COVID-19 vaccine. In the study overall: Doses given second, at about 4 or about 12 weeks, were pooled. Study observations and caveats: None of the repertoires were sampled until the peak T cell response had passed. Of spike-specific TCRs, nearly half reportedly target regions left unmutated in variants. At baseline, just 6 or 7 AZD1222 recipients tested seropositive.

Here immunoSEQ multiplex PCR was the method, and the copy in TCRdb shows in-frame clones only, minus some. The sample lists 150,000 to 200,000 clones, approximately 93% seen once, with around 0.9% in the top ten. The sample in question was peripheral blood, obtained on day 0 of AZD1222 vaccination. The sequence derives from an adult in good health. The chain couples TRBV30 to TRBJ1-4; the D is unclear. Here the CDR3 reads CAWGETENEKLFF. Here the CDR3 DNA reads TGTGCCTGGGGGGAGACTGAAAATGAAAAACTGTTTTTT.